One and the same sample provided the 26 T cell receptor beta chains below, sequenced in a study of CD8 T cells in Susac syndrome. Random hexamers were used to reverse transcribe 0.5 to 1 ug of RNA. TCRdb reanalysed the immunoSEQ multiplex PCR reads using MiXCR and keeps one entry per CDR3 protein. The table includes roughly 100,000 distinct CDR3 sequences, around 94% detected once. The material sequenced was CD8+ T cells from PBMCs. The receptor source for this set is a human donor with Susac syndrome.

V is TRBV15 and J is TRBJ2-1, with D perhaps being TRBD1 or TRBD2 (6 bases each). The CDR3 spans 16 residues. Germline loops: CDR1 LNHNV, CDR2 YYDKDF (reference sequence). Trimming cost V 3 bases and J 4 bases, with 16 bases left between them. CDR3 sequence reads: CATSSTGGAGYNEQFF. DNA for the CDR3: TGTGCCACCAGCAGCACCGGGGGCGCCGGATACAATGAGCAGTTCTTC.

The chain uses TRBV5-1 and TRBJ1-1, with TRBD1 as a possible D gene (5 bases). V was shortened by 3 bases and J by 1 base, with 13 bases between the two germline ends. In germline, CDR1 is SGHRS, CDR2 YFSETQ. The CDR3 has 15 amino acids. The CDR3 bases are TGCGCCAGCAGCTCCTTCGGGACGGAGAACACTGAAGCTTTCTTT. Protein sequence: CASSSFGTENTEAFF.

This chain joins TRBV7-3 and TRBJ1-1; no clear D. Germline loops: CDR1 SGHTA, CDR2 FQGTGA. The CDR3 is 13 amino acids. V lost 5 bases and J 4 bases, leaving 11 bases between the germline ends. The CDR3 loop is CASSPTRSTEAFF. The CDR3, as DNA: TGTGCCAGCAGCCCAACTCGGAGCACTGAAGCTTTCTTT.

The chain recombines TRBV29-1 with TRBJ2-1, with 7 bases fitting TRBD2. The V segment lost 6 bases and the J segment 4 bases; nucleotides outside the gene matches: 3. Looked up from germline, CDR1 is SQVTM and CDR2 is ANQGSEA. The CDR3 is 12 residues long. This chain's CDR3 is CSVGGGYNEQFF. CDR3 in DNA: TGCAGCGTCGGCGGGGGATACAATGAGCAGTTCTTC.

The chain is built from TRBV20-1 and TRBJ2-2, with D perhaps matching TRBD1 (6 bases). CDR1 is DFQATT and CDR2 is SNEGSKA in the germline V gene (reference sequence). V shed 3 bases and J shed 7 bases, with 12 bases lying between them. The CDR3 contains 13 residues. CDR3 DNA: TGCAGTGCTAGCGGACAGAACCACGGGGAGCTGTTTTTT. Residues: CSASGQNHGELFF.

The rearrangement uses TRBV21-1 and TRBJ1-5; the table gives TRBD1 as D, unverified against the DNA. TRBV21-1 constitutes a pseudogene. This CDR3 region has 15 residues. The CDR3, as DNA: TGTGCCAGCAGCACACGGACAGGGGCCAATCAGCCCCAGCATTTT. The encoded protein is CASSTRTGANQPQHF.

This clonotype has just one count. CDR3 DNA: TGCAGTGCTAGAGATCGACAGGTCAATGAGCAGTTCTTC. It codes for CSARDRQVNEQFF. J is TRBJ2-1 and V is TRBV20-1; D is perhaps TRBD1 (6 bases). V was trimmed by 0 bases and J by 6 bases, leaving 9 bases between them. In germline, CDR1 is DFQATT, CDR2 SNEGSKA (reference sequence). The CDR3 has 13 residues.

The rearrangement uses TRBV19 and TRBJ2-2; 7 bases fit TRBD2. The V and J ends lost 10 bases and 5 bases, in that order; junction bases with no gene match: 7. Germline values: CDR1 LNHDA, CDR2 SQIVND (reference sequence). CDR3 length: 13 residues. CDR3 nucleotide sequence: TGTGCCACCTGGGGGGGTTATACCGGGGAGCTGTTTTTT. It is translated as CATWGGYTGELFF.

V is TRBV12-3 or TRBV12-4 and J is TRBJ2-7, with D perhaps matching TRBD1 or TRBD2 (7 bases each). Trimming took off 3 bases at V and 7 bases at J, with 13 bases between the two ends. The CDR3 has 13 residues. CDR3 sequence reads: CASSFSRGGEQYF. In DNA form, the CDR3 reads TGTGCCAGCAGTTTTTCCAGGGGGGGTGAGCAGTACTTC.

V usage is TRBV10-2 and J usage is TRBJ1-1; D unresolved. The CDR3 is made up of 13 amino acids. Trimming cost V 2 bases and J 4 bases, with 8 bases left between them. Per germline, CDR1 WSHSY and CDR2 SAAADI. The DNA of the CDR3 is TGCGCCAGCAGTGAGGATTGGCGCACTGAAGCTTTCTTT. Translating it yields CASSEDWRTEAFF.

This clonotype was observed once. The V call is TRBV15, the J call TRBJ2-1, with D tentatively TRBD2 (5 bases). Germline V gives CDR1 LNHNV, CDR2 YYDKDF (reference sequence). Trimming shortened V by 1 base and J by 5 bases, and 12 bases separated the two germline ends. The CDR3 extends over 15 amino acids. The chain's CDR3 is CATSRVLERDNEQFF. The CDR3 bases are TGTGCCACCAGCAGAGTTCTGGAGAGGGACAATGAGCAGTTCTTC.

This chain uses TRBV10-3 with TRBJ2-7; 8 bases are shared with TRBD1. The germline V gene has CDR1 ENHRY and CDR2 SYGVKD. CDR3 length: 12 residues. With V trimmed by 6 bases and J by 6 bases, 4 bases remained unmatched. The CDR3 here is CAIRTTGGEQYF. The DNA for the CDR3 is TGTGCCATCAGGACTACAGGGGGCGAGCAGTACTTC.

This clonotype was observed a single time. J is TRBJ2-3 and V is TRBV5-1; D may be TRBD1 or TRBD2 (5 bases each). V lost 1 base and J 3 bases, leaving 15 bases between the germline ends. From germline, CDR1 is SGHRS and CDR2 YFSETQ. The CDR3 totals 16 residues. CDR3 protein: CASSLSGTRVTDTQYF. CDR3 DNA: TGCGCCAGCAGCTTGTCAGGGACCCGAGTGACAGATACGCAGTATTTT.

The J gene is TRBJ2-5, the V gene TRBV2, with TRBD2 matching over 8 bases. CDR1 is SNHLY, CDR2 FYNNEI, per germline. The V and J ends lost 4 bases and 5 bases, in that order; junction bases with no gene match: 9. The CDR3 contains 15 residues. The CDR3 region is CASSVPGGPRETQYF. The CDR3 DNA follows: TGTGCCAGCAGTGTACCGGGGGGGCCGAGGGAGACCCAGTACTTC.

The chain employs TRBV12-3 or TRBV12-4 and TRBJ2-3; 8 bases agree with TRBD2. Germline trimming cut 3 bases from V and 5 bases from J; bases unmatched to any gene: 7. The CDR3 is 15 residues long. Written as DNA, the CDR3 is TGTGCCAGCAGTTTCGGAGCGGGGGCTATAGATACGCAGTATTTT. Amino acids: CASSFGAGAIDTQYF.

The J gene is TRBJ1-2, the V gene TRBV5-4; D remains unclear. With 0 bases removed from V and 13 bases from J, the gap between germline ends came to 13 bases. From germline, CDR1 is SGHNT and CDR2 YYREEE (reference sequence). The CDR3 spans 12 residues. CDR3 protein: CASSLEQGLRTF. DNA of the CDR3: TGTGCCAGCAGCTTGGAACAAGGCCTCCGCACCTTC.

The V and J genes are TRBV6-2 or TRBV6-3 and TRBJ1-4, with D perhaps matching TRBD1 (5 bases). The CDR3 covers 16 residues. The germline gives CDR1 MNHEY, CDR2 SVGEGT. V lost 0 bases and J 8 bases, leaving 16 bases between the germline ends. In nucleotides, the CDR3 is TGTGCCAGCAGTTACTCCGGGGGAGATCCACACGAAAAACTGTTTTTT. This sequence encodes CASSYSGGDPHEKLFF.

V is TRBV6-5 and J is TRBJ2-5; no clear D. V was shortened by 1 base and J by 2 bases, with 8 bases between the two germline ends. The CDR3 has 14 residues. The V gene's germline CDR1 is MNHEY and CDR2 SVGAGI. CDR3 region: CASSYFGKQETQYF. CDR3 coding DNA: TGTGCCAGCAGTTACTTCGGCAAACAAGAGACCCAGTACTTC.

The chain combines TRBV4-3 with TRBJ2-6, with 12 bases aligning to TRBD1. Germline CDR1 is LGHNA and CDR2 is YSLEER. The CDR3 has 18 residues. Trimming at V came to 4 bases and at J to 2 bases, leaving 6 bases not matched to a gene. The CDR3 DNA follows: TGCGCCAGCAGCCCGGGACAGGGGGCCGGGGCTGGGGCCAACGTCCTGACTTTC. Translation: CASSPGQGAGAGANVLTF.

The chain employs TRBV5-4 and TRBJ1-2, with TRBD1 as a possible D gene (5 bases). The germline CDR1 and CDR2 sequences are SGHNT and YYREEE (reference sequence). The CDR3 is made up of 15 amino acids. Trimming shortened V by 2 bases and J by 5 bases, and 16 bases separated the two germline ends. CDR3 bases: TGTGCCAGCAGCTTTTTAGCCGGGACTGATTATGGCTACACCTTC. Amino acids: CASSFLAGTDYGYTF.

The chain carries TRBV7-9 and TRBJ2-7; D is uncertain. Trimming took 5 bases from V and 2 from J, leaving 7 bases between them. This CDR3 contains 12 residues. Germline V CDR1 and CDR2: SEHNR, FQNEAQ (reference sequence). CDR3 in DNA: TGTGCCAGCAGCACACCCACCTACGAGCAGTACTTC. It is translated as CASSTPTYEQYF.

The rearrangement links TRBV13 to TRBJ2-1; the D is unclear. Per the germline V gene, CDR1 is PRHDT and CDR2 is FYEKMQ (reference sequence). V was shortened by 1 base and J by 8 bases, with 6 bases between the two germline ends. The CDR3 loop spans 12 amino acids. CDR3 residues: CASSLALDEQFF. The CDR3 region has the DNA TGTGCCAGCAGCTTAGCATTGGATGAGCAGTTCTTC.

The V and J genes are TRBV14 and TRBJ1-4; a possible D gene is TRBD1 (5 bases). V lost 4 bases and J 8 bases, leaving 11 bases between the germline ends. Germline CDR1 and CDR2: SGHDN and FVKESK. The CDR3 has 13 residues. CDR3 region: CASSPQGWEKLFF. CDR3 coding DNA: TGTGCCAGCAGCCCCCAGGGTTGGGAAAAACTGTTTTTT.

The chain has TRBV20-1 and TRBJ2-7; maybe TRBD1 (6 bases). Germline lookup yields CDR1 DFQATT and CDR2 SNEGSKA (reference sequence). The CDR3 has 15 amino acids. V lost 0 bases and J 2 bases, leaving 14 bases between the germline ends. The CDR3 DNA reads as TGCAGTGCTAGAGATACCACAGGGAAAGCCTACGAGCAGTACTTC. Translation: CSARDTTGKAYEQYF.

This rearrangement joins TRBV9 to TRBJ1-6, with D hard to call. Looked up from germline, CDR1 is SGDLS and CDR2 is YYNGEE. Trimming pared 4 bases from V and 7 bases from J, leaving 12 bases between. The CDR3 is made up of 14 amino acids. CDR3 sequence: CASSTDGDNSPLHF. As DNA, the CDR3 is TGTGCCAGCAGCACCGACGGAGACAATTCACCCCTCCACTTT.

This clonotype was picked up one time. The DNA of the CDR3 is TGTGCCAGCAGCCAAGATCCTAAAGGGGGTTTGAATGGCTACACCTTC. Encoded protein: CASSQDPKGGLNGYTF. The rearrangement links TRBV14 to TRBJ1-2; maybe TRBD1 (6 bases). The CDR3 loop spans 16 amino acids. Germline V gene data show CDR1 as SGHDN and CDR2 as FVKESK. Between the trimmed V and J ends, which lost 0 bases and 6 bases, there was a span of 17 bases. Drawing the rest from reference TRBV14 and TRBJ1-2, the complete variable domain is EAGVTQFPSHSVIEKGQTVTLRCDPISGHDNLYWYRRVMGKEIKFLLHFVKESKQDESGMPNNRFLAERTGGTYSTLKVQPAELEDSGVYFCASSQDPKGGLNGYTFGSGTRLTVV.